The TCR beta chain described here comes from a study of PD-1 blockade in classical Hodgkin lymphoma. Sequencing used immunoSEQ multiplex PCR; TCRdb keeps in-frame clones, though not all of them. The sample shows tens of thousands of clones, roughly 80% of them seen only once. Described time point: cycle 4 day 1 (C4D1), after less than seven weeks of nivolumab. In every patient, relapse followed autologous stem cell transplantation, while exposure to brentuximab vedotin differed. Source: peripheral blood mononuclear cells (PBMCs), taken before the fourth cycle of nivolumab. This clonotype originated in a human donor with classical Hodgkin lymphoma.

In DNA form, the CDR3 reads TGTGCCAGCAGTTACGGGACAATTAATTACAATGAGCAGTTCTTC. Translation gives CASSYGTINYNEQFF. This sequence joins TRBV6-5 and TRBJ2-1; TRBD1 is a possible D gene (6 bases). The V gene's germline CDR1 is MNHEY and CDR2 SVGAGI. V was shortened by 2 bases and J by 4 bases, with 12 bases between the two germline ends. The CDR3 contains 15 residues.